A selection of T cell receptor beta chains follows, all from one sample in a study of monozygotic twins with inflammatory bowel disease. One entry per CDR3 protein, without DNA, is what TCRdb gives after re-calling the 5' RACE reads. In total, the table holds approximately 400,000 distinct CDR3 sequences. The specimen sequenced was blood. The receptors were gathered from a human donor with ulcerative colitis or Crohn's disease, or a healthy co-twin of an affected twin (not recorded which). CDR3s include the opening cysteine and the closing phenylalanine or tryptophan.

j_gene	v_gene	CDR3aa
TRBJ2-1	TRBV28	CASSSMTSGAYNEQFF
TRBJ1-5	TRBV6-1	CASSPGLTGNQPQHF
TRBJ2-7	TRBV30	CAWSPGKEQYF
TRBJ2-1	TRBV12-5	CASDRPPRGGWGEQFF
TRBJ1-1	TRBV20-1	CSAPDSSRGITEAFF
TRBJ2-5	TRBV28	CASSLAGAGEEETQYF
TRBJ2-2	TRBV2	CASTDLNRLNTGELFF
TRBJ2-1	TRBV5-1	CASSYGTAYNEQFF
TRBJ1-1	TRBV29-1	CSVEGTQRNTEAFF
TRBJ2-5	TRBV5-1	CASSLETSFVETQYF
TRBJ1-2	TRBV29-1	CSVDISHGYTF
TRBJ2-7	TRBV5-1	CASSLTSGSPTSSYEQYF
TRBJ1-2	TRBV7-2	CASSLNLPYGYTF
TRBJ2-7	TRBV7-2	CASSSSSSNPYEQYF
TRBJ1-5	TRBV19	CASSMILRTNQPQHF
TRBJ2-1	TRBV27	CASSTPGQLFF
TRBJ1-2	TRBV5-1	CASSWDGSNYGYTF
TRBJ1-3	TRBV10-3	CAISGGAGNTIYF
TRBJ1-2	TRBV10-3	CAISESPGVNGYTF
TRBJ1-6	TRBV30	CAWTTAPNSPLHF
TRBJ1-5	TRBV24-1	CATSAQGDAQPQHF
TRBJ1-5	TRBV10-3	CAIRTGLNQPQHF
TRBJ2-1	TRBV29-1	CSVAFLRAGGPIGEQFF
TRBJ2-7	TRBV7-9	CASRLAGVYEQYF
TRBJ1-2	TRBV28	CASSLRDRNYGYTF
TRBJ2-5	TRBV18	CASSPNTKETQYF
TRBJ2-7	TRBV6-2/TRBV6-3	CASGPSTSGRYEQYF
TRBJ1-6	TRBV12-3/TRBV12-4	CASSLQRNSPLHF
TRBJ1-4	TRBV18	CASSRDRRTFNEKLFF
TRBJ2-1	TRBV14	CASTQGRGGSYNEQFF
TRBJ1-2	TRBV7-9	CASSRAGGYGYTF